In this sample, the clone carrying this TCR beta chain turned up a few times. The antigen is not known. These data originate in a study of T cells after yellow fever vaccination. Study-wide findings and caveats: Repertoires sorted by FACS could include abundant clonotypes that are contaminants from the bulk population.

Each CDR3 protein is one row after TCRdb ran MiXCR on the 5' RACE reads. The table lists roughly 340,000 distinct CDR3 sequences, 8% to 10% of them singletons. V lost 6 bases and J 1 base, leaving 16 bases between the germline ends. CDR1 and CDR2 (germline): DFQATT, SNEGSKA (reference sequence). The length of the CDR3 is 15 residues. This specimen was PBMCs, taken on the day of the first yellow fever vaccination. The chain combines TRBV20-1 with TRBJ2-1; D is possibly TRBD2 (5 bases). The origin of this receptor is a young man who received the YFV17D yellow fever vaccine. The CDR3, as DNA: TGCAGTGCCCCCCGCCGGACTCCTTCCTACAATGAGCAGTTCTTC. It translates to CSAPRRTPSYNEQFF.